This T cell receptor beta chain came from a study of blood T cell repertoires in COVID-19. Study details: PBMCs, B-cell-depleted T cells, or T cells were the source of the cDNA or gDNA that made up the material.

Assay used: immunoSEQ multiplex PCR; TCRdb lists only in-frame clones, some missing. The sample lists 91,000 or so clones; roughly four fifths were seen once. The V gene's germline CDR1 is SGHRS and CDR2 YFSETQ. This CDR3 is built from 15 residues. V lost 4 bases and J lost 4; bases outside the gene matches: 7. This clone showed up just once. The rearrangement links TRBV5-1 to TRBJ1-4; 7 positions agree with TRBD1. This TCR derives from a man aged 50-60 years with active or convalescent COVID-19. Sequenced input: peripheral blood. CDR3 bases: TGCGCCAGCAGCATATCAGGGGGGAATAATGAAAAACTGTTTTTT. This translates into CASSISGGNNEKLFF.